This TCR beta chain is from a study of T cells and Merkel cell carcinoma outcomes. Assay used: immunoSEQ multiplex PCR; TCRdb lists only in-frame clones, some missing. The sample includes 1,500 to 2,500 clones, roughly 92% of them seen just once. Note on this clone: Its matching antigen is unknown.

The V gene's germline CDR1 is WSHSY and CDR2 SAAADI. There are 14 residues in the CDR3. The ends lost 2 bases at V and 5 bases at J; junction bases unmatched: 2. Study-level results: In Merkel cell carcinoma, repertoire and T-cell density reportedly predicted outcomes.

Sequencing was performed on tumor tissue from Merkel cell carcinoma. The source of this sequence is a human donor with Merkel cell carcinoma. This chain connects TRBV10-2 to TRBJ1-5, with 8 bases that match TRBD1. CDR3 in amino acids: CASSEDRGYQPQHF. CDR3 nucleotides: TGCGCCAGCAGTGAGGACAGGGGTTATCAGCCCCAGCATTTT.